This TCR beta chain appears in the sequencing data of a study of blood T cell repertoires in COVID-19. Here immunoSEQ multiplex PCR was the method, and the copy in TCRdb shows in-frame clones only, minus some. Of under 30,000 clones listed, around 87% were seen once; the top ten hold over 25%. Trimming removed 6 bases from V and 1 base from J, with 12 bases in between. The CDR3 runs 14 residues. CDR1 is SNHLY and CDR2 is FYNNEI in the germline V gene. The sample was peripheral blood. The TCR comes from a human donor with active COVID-19. The donor label of this sample is uncertain. The V and J genes are TRBV2 and TRBJ1-1; D is unresolved. The CDR3: CASRKDGENTEAFF. CDR3 DNA: TGTGCCAGCAGAAAGGACGGGGAGAACACTGAAGCTTTCTTT.